This T cell receptor beta chain is drawn from a study of cytomegalovirus exposure and HLA in healthy donors. Study-wide results and limits: In a later analysis, productive TCRs from donors in an Asian-associated ancestry cluster reportedly carried fewer N-insertions than the cohort mean. Some V segments could not be told apart, so they were left out, TRBV6-2 and TRBV6-3 among them. Judged likely to be a sequencing artifact was a cluster of highly shared sequence variants. Previously analyzed data showed that most TCR beta V segments were productive at a frequency of about 90% or about 30%.

V was shortened by 4 bases and J by 3 bases, with 11 bases between the two germline ends. The CDR3 has 14 amino acids. CDR1 SGHNT and CDR2 YYREEE come from the germline V gene (reference sequence). PCR used 60 Vbeta primers and 13 Jbeta primers. Sequenced by immunoSEQ multiplex PCR; TCRdb stores in-frame clones only, minus some. Among around 180,000 clones listed, approximately 78% were seen once. This clone has just a few counts. Its antigen is not known. Sequencing used PBMCs. The chain links TRBV5-4 to TRBJ1-3; D possibly corresponds to TRBD1 (6 bases). The sequence was collected from a woman aged 45-60 years in good health and CMV-seropositive. CDR3 loop: CASSLRGDGNTIYF. CDR3 bases: TGTGCCAGCAGCCTCAGGGGTGATGGAAACACCATATATTTT.